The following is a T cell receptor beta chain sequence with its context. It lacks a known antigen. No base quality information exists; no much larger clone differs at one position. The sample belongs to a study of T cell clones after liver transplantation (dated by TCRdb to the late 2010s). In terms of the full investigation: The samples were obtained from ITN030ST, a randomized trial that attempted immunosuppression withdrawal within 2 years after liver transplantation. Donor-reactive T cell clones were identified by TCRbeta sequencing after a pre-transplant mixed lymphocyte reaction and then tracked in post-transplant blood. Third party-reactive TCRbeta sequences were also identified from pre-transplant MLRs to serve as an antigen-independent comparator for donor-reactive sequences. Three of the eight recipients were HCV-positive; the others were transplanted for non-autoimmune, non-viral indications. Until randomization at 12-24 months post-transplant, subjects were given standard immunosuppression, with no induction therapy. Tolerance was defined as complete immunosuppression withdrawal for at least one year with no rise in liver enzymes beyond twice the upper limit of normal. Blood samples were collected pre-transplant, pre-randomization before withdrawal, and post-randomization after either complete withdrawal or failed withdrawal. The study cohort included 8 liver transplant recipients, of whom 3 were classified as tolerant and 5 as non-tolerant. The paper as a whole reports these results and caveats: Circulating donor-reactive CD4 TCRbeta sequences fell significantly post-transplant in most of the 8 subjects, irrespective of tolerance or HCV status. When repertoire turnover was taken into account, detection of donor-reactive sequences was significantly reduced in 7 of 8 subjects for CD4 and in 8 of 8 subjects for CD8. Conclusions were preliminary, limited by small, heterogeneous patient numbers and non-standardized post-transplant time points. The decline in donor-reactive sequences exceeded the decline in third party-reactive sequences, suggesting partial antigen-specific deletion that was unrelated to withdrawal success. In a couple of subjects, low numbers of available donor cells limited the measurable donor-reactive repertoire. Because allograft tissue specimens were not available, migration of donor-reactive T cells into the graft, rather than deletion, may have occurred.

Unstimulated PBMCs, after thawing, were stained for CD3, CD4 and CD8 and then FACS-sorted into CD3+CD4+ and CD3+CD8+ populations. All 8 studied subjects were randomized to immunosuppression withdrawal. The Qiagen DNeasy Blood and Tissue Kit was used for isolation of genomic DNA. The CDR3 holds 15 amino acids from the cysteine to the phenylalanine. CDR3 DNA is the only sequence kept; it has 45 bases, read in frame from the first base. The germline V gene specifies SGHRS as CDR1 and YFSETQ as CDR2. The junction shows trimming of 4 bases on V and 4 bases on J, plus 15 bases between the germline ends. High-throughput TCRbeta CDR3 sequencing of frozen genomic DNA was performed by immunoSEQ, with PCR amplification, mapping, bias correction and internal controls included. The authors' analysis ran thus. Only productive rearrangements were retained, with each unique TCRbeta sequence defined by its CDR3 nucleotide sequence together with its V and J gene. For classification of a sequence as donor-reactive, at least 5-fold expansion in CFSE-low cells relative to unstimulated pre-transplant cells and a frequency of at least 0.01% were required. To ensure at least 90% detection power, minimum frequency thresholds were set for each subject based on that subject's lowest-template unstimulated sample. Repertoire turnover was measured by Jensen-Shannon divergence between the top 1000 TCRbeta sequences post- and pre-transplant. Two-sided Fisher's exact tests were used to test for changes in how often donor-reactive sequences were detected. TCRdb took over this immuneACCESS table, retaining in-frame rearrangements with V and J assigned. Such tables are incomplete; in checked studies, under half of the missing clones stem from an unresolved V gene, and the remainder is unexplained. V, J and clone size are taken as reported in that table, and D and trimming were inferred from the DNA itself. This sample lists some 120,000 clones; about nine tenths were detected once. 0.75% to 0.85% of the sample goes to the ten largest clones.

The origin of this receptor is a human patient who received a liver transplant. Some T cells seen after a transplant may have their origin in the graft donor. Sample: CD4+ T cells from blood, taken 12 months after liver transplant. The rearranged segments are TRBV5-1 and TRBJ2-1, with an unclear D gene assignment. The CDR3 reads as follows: CASSDFGISYNEQFF. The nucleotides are TGCGCCAGCAGCGATTTTGGCATAAGTTACAATGAGCAGTTCTTC.